The 28 T cell receptor beta chains given below trace back to one sample, sequenced in a study of T cell changes during pregnancy in multiple sclerosis. Assay: immunoSEQ multiplex PCR; the TCRdb copy retains only in-frame clones and omits some. This sample has 75,000 to 100,000 clones, with over 75% found just once. The material sequenced was peripheral blood, taken in the second trimester of pregnancy. The receptors were sampled from a female donor in good health, enrolled as a control in a pregnancy study.

This sequence joins TRBV5-1 and TRBJ1-1; D might be TRBD1 (5 bases). CDR3 length: 15 amino acids. Germline CDR1 SGHRS, CDR2 YFSETQ. The germline V and J ends were trimmed by 1 base and 3 bases, with 13 bases remaining between them. This chain's CDR3 is CASSLFPDSYTEAFF. DNA of the CDR3: TGCGCCAGCAGCTTGTTTCCCGACAGTTACACTGAAGCTTTCTTT.

The chain joins TRBV20-1 to TRBJ2-1, with a tentative D call TRBD2 (5 bases). The CDR3 runs 11 residues. In germline, CDR1 is DFQATT, CDR2 SNEGSKA (reference sequence). V lost 1 base, J lost 12 bases, and 10 bases lay in between. In nucleotides, the CDR3 is TGCAGTGCTAGAGGGGAGATTTTGCAGTTCTTC. This gives the protein CSARGEILQFF.

The gene calls are TRBV5-1 and TRBJ2-3, with TRBD2 identical over 9 bases. The length of the CDR3 is 15 residues. The germline CDR1 and CDR2 sequences are SGHRS and YFSETQ. V dropped 4 bases and J dropped 4; count of bases not matched to a gene: 7. DNA for the CDR3: TGCGCCAGCAGCCCGCCTAGCGGGGTCCCAGATACGCAGTATTTT. As protein: CASSPPSGVPDTQYF. The variable domain in full, with the rest retrieved from reference TRBV5-1 and TRBJ2-3, is KAGVTQTPRYLIKTRGQQVTLSCSPISGHRSVSWYQQTPGQGLQFLFEYFSETQRNKGNFPGRFSGRQFSNSRSEMNVSTLELGDSALYLCASSPPSGVPDTQYFGPGTRLTVL.

This chain connects TRBV19 to TRBJ1-5; TRBD1 agrees at 11 bases. The J segment lost 6 bases and the V segment lost 5 bases, leaving 15 bases of the junction unmatched. Per germline, CDR1 LNHDA and CDR2 SQIVND (reference sequence). The CDR3 length is 18 residues. CDR3 DNA: TGTGCCAGTAGTCCCCGATTTTTGGTGGACAGGGGGCCTCAGCCCCAGCATTTT. Translation: CASSPRFLVDRGPQPQHF.

The chain's CDR3 is CASVWAEGVYGYTF. Here the CDR3 DNA reads TGTGCCAGCGTCTGGGCCGAAGGGGTTTATGGCTACACCTTC. The chain has TRBV2 and TRBJ1-2; D might be TRBD1 (5 bases). In germline, CDR1 is SNHLY, CDR2 FYNNEI. CDR3 length: 14 residues. The V gene lost 8 bases and the J gene lost 5 bases, with 18 bases spanning the gap.

The V call is TRBV4-1, the J call TRBJ1-5; weak D call: TRBD1 (5 bases). The germline V gene has CDR1 MGHRA and CDR2 YSYEKL. V was shortened by 0 bases and J by 2 bases, with 11 bases between the two germline ends. There are 16 residues in the CDR3. CDR3 loop: CASSQDGGIGNQPQHF. As DNA, the CDR3 is TGCGCCAGCAGCCAAGATGGGGGGATCGGCAATCAGCCCCAGCATTTT.

The chain carries TRBV18 and TRBJ1-1; 11 bases are a match to TRBD1. The J segment lost 6 bases and the V segment lost 0 bases, leaving 3 bases of the junction unmatched. The CDR3 consists of 15 residues. Germline values: CDR1 KGHSH, CDR2 LQKENI. The CDR3 is CASSPPGDRGSEAFF. Written as DNA, the CDR3 is TGTGCCAGCTCACCACCAGGGGACAGGGGGTCTGAAGCTTTCTTT. Full variable domain (rest looked up from reference TRBV18 and TRBJ1-1): NAGVMQNPRHLVRRRGQEARLRCSPMKGHSHVYWYRQLPEEGLKFMVYLQKENIIDESGMPKERFSAEFPKEGPSILRIQQVVRGDSAAYFCASSPPGDRGSEAFFGQGTRLTVV.

The chain is built from TRBV6-1 and TRBJ1-1; D is possibly TRBD1 (6 bases). V was trimmed by 3 bases and J by 1 base, leaving 21 bases between them. Germline assignment: CDR1 MNHNS and CDR2 SASEGT. The CDR3 length is 18 residues. The CDR3 spells CASSERVVRSDRNTEAFF. CDR3 sequence (DNA): TGTGCCAGCAGTGAGCGGGTCGTCCGTTCGGACAGGAACACTGAAGCTTTCTTT.

This clone was seen a few times. The CDR3 nucleotides are TGTGCCAGCAGCACGAGCGAGAAAGGACAGTCCAACACTGAAGCTTTCTTT. Its protein is CASSTSEKGQSNTEAFF. The rearrangement uses TRBV7-2 and TRBJ1-1, with a weak D call TRBD1 (6 bases). The V gene lost 5 bases and the J gene lost 2 bases, with 21 bases spanning the gap. CDR3 length equals 17 residues. CDR1 is SGHTA, CDR2 FQGNSA, per germline.

This sequence joins TRBV2 and TRBJ1-4; 7 bases align to TRBD1. Germline values: CDR1 SNHLY, CDR2 FYNNEI. The CDR3 runs 13 residues. V shed 6 bases, J shed 11 bases, and the junction held 9 bases outside the gene matches. CDR3 DNA: TGTGCCAGCAGACTGACAGGGAATGGTAAACTGTTTTTT. It encodes CASRLTGNGKLFF. The variable domain in full, with the rest retrieved from reference TRBV2 and TRBJ1-4, is EPEVTQTPSHQVTQMGQEVILRCVPISNHLYFYWYRQILGQKVEFLVSFYNNEISEKSEIFDDQFSVERPDGSNFTLKIRSTKLEDSAMYFCASRLTGNGKLFFGSGTQLSVL.

The V call is TRBV4-1, the J call TRBJ2-7; 7 nucleotides align to TRBD1. The CDR3 totals 15 residues. V was pared by 1 base and J by 0 bases, with 3 bases of the junction left unmatched. Germline V gene lookup returns CDR1 MGHRA and CDR2 YSYEKL. In DNA, the CDR3 is TGCGCCAGCAGCCAAGTGAGGGACAGCTCCTACGAGCAGTACTTC. Translation: CASSQVRDSSYEQYF.

With regard to this clone: The limits of the CDR3 on the DNA are not certain, so only TCRdb's listed CDR3 is given. The chain couples TRBV7-2 to TRBJ1-1; the tabulated D call, TRBD1, remains unverified against the DNA. CDR1 is SGHTA and CDR2 is FQGNSA in the germline V gene. The CDR3 comprises 12 residues, both ends counted. CDR3 protein: CASSYFGTGAPF.

The V call is TRBV14, the J call TRBJ2-1; the match to TRBD2 covers 15 bases. Germline trimming cut 5 bases from V and 3 bases from J; bases unmatched to any gene: 14. Germline V gene sequence: CDR1 SGHDN, CDR2 FVKESK. CDR3 length: 20 residues. CDR3 protein: CASSNPFGTSGRRGYNEQFF. The CDR3 DNA sequence: TGTGCCAGCAGCAACCCTTTCGGGACTAGCGGGAGGAGGGGCTACAATGAGCAGTTCTTC.

By proportion, this clone is medium-sized. The V and J genes are TRBV6-4 and TRBJ2-1, with D maybe TRBD2 (6 bases). The CDR3 consists of 13 residues. Trimming removed 2 bases at V and 9 bases at J, with 11 bases between. Germline V gene data show CDR1 as MRHNA and CDR2 as SNTAGT. CDR3 sequence: CASSDTSFGEQFF. In DNA, the CDR3 is TGTGCCAGCAGTGACACTAGCTTCGGTGAGCAGTTCTTC.

The V call is TRBV19, the J call TRBJ2-1, with 8 bases that match TRBD1. In germline, CDR1 is LNHDA, CDR2 SQIVND (reference sequence). This CDR3 spans 16 amino acids. V lost 5 bases, J lost 5 bases, and 11 bases stayed unmatched. DNA for the CDR3: TGTGCCAGTAGTGCGGACAGGGCTAAGACAGACAATGAGCAGTTCTTC. This codes for CASSADRAKTDNEQFF.

The CDR3 spells CASSDSRGTYEQYF. The CDR3 coding sequence is TGTGCCAGCAGTGACTCAAGAGGCACCTACGAGCAGTACTTC. The chain carries TRBV6-4 and TRBJ2-7; D call uncertain. Trimming stripped 0 bases from V and 2 bases from J, with 8 bases between. The germline V gene encodes CDR1 MRHNA and CDR2 SNTAGT. The CDR3 contains 14 residues.

The chain links TRBV6-1 to TRBJ1-3, with D possibly TRBD1 on 6 matching bases. CDR3 length: 16 amino acids. Germline V lookup: CDR1 MNHNS, CDR2 SASEGT. Trimming removed 3 bases at V and 4 bases at J, with 16 bases between. The CDR3, as DNA: TGTGCCAGCAGTGACCTCCACAGGACAGCAGGAAACACCATATATTTT. Its protein is CASSDLHRTAGNTIYF.

The chain is built from TRBV25-1 and TRBJ2-2; 7 nucleotides align to TRBD1. Germline CDR1 and CDR2: MGHDK and SYGVNS. The CDR3 runs to 13 residues. J was trimmed by 7 bases and V by 8 bases; bases with no gene match: 7. The CDR3 sequence is CASLRQGSGELFF. CDR3 bases: TGTGCCAGCTTGAGACAGGGTAGCGGGGAGCTGTTTTTT.

The chain uses TRBV7-9 and TRBJ1-1; 7 bases map to TRBD1. V was pared by 6 bases and J by 4 bases, with 8 bases of the junction left unmatched. Looked up from germline, CDR1 is SEHNR and CDR2 is FQNEAQ (reference sequence). This CDR3 is built from 14 residues. The CDR3 loop reads CASRGTGEATEAFF. In DNA, the CDR3 is TGTGCCAGCAGGGGTACAGGGGAGGCCACTGAAGCTTTCTTT.

This chain connects TRBV6-4 to TRBJ1-1; possibly TRBD1 for D (6 bases). Germline CDR1 MRHNA, CDR2 SNTAGT. CDR3 size: 16 residues. The V end was cut by 0 bases, the J end by 5 bases, with 16 bases between. The CDR3 coding sequence is TGTGCCAGCAGTGACTCATTATCAGGGGCGAATACTGAAGCTTTCTTT. Translating gives CASSDSLSGANTEAFF.

The gene calls are TRBV27 and TRBJ1-1, with 9 bases lining up with TRBD1. The CDR3 consists of 14 residues. Germline CDR1 reads MNHEY; CDR2 reads SMNVEV (reference sequence). The V segment lost 7 bases and the J segment 5 bases; nucleotides outside the gene matches: 8. The CDR3 bases are TGTGCCAGCACCGGACCGGGACAGGGAACTGAAGCTTTCTTT. Its protein product is CASTGPGQGTEAFF.

This rearrangement joins TRBV6-5 to TRBJ1-1; 8 bases are a match to TRBD1. Trimming cost V 6 bases and J 3 bases; bases outside gene matches: 6. Germline-derived CDR1 and CDR2 are MNHEY and SVGAGI. This CDR3 has 14 residues. DNA for the CDR3: TGTGCCAGCAGCCGACAGGGGCGGGACACTGAAGCTTTCTTT. Translated, it gives CASSRQGRDTEAFF.

The chain employs TRBV28 and TRBJ1-6; a weak D match, TRBD1 (5 bases). The V end was cut by 6 bases, the J end by 7 bases, with 28 bases between. Germline CDR1 reads MDHEN; CDR2 reads SYDVKM. The CDR3 is made up of 19 amino acids. The CDR3 here is CASRSFGGAGDGVNSPLHF. Written as DNA, the CDR3 is TGTGCCAGCAGAAGCTTCGGAGGGGCCGGGGATGGAGTGAATTCACCCCTCCACTTT.

V is TRBV7-9 and J is TRBJ1-5; D ambiguous. The length of the CDR3 is 15 residues. The germline V gene has CDR1 SEHNR and CDR2 FQNEAQ (reference sequence). V shed 4 bases and J shed 2 bases, with 12 bases lying between them. The CDR3 region has the DNA TGTGCCAGCAGCTCCGGCGGGGTTGGCAATCAGCCCCAGCATTTT. Translating gives CASSSGGVGNQPQHF.

This chain links TRBV9 with TRBJ2-7; 7 nucleotides line up with TRBD2. Germline CDR1 is SGDLS and CDR2 is YYNGEE. Trimming at V came to 2 bases and at J to 0 bases, leaving 2 bases not matched to a gene. The CDR3 has 14 amino acids. CDR3 DNA sequence: TGTGCCAGCAGCGTCGGGGGGAACTCCTACGAGCAGTACTTC. It encodes CASSVGGNSYEQYF.

This sequence joins TRBV9 and TRBJ2-7; 10 bases fit TRBD1. CDR1 is SGDLS and CDR2 is YYNGEE in the germline V gene. The CDR3 has 19 residues. V trimming: 0 bases; J trimming: 6 bases; junction bases outside the gene matches: 18. Here the CDR3 reads CASSVGGGGTGDFIGEQYF. CDR3 DNA: TGTGCCAGCAGCGTAGGAGGGGGAGGGACAGGGGATTTTATAGGCGAGCAGTACTTC.

The chain is built from TRBV7-8 and TRBJ2-7; TRBD1 matches 12 bases. Germline-derived CDR1 and CDR2 are SGHVS and FQNEAQ. Trimming took 4 bases from V and 4 from J; bases not matched to a gene: 8. This CDR3 has 16 residues. This CDR3 reads CASSSSGTGGLYEQYF. The DNA of the CDR3 is TGTGCCAGCAGCTCCTCCGGGACAGGGGGCTTATACGAGCAGTACTTC.

The genes are TRBV5-4 and TRBJ1-2, with a weak D call TRBD1 (6 bases). The CDR3 runs to 17 residues. V was clipped by 4 bases and J by 3 bases, with 22 bases between them. Germline CDR1 SGHNT, CDR2 YYREEE (reference sequence). CDR3 bases: TGTGCCAGCAGCCAGGGGAGGGGGAGTTTTGTCGACTATGGCTACACCTTC. Amino acid sequence: CASSQGRGSFVDYGYTF.